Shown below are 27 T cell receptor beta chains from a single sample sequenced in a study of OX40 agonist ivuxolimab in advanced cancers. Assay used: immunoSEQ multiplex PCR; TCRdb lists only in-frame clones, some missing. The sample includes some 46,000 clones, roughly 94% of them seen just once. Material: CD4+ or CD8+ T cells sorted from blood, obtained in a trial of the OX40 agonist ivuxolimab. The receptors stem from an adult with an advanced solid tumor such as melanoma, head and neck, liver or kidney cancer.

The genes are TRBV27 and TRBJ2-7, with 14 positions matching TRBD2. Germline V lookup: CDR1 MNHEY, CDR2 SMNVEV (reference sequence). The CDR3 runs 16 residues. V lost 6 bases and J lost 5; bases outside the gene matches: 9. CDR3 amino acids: CASSPGLAGVRHEQYF. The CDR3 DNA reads TGTGCCAGCAGCCCGGGACTAGCGGGAGTGCGACACGAGCAGTACTTC.

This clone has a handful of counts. The CDR3 reads CASSLTSAAGGGGYGYTF. The DNA of the CDR3 is TGTGCCAGCAGCTTAACGTCGGCCGCGGGCGGTGGTGGGTATGGCTACACCTTC. The V call is TRBV7-3, the J call TRBJ1-2; unclear D gene. In germline, CDR1 is SGHTA, CDR2 FQGTGA. The CDR3 runs to 18 residues. V lost 0 bases to trimming and J lost 5 bases, with 22 bases between them.

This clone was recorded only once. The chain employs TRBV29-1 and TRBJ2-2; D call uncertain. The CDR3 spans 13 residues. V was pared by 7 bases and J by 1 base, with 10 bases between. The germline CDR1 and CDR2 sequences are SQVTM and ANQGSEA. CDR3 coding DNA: TGCAGCGCTCTTGAGCGGAACACCGGGGAGCTGTTTTTT. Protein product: CSALERNTGELFF.

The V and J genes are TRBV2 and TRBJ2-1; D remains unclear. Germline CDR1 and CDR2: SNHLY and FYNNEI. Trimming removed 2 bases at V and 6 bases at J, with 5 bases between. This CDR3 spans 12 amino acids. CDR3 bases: TGTGCCAGCAGTGAATTCCCCAATGAGCAGTTCTTC. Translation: CASSEFPNEQFF.

CDR3 sequence reads: CASSQSRREGFYEQYF. The CDR3, as DNA: TGCGCCAGCAGCCAAAGTAGGCGGGAGGGGTTCTACGAGCAGTACTTC. V is TRBV4-3 and J is TRBJ2-7; 9 positions agree with TRBD2. Germline V gene sequence: CDR1 LGHNA, CDR2 YSLEER. The CDR3 extends over 16 amino acids. The V segment lost 2 bases and the J segment 3 bases; nucleotides outside the gene matches: 8.

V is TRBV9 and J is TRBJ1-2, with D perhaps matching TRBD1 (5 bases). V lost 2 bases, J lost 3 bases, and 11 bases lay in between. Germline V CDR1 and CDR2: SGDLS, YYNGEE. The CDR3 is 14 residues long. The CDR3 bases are TGTGCCAGCAGCGTGAGGGAACAGGACTATGGCTACACCTTC. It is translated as CASSVREQDYGYTF.

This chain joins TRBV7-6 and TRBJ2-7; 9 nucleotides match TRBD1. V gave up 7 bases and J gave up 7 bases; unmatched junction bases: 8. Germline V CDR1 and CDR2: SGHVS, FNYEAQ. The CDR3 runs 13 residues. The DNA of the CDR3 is TGTGCCAGCACCAGGACAGGGGACGGGGAGCAGTACTTC. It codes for CASTRTGDGEQYF.

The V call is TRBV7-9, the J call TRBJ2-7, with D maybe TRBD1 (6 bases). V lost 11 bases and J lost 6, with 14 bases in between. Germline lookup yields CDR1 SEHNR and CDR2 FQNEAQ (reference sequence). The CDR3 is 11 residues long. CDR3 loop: CASLGQREQYF. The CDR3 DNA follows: TGTGCCTCCCTTGGACAGCGCGAGCAGTACTTC.

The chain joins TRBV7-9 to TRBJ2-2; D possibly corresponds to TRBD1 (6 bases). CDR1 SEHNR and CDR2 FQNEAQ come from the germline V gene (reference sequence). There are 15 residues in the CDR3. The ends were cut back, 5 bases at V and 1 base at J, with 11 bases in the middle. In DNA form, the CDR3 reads TGTGCCAGCAGCCGGACAGAAGGGAACACCGGGGAGCTGTTTTTT. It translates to CASSRTEGNTGELFF.

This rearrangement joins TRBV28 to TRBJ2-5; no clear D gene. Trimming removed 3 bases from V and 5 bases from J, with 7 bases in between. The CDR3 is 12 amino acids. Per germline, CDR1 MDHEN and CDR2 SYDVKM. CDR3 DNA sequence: TGTGCCAGCAGTTTTGATGCCGAGACCCAGTACTTC. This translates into CASSFDAETQYF.

CDR3 in DNA: TGTGCCAGCAGCTTCTTTAGCCAGGGACGCGAGCAGTACTTC. Translated: CASSFFSQGREQYF. The V gene is TRBV7-9, the J gene TRBJ2-7, with D tentatively TRBD1 or TRBD2 (5 bases each). The CDR3 is 14 residues long. V lost 3 bases and J 6 bases, leaving 15 bases between the germline ends. Germline CDR1 SEHNR, CDR2 FQNEAQ (reference sequence).

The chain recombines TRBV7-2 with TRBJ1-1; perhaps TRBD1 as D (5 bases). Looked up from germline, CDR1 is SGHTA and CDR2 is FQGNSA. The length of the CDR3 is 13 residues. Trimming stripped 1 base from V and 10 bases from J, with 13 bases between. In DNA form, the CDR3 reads TGTGCCAGCAGCTTAGTCGGGGCAGCGAGAGCTTTCTTT. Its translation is CASSLVGAARAFF.

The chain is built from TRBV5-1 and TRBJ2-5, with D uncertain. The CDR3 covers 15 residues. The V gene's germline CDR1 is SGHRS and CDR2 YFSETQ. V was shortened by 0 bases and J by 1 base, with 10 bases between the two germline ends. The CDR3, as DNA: TGCGCCAGCAGCTTGGTATCGCACAGCCAAGAGACCCAGTACTTC. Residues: CASSLVSHSQETQYF.

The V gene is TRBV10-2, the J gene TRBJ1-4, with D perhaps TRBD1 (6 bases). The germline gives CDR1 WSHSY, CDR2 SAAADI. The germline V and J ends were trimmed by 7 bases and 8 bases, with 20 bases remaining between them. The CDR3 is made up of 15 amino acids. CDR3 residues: CASNPDPGVDEKLFF. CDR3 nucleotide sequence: TGCGCCAGCAACCCGGACCCAGGGGTTGACGAAAAACTGTTTTTT.

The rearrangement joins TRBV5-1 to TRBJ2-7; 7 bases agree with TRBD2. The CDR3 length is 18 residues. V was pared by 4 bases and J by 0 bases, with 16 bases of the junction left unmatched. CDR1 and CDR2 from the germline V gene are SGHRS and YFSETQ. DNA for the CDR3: TGCGCCAGCAGCACGGGGTTTACTAGCGAACGAAGCTCCTACGAGCAGTACTTC. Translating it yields CASSTGFTSERSSYEQYF.

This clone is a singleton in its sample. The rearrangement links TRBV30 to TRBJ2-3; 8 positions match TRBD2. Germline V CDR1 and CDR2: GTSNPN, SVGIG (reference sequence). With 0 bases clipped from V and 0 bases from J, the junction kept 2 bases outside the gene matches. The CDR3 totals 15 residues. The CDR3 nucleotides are TGTGCCTGGAGTGTACTAGCGGAGAGCACAGATACGCAGTATTTT. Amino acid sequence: CAWSVLAESTDTQYF.

CDR3 in DNA: TGTGCCAGCAGTGAACAGGGGGCCCCGACACGAACATCCTACGAGCAGTACTTC. This encodes CASSEQGAPTRTSYEQYF. The chain employs TRBV2 and TRBJ2-7; TRBD1 matches at 8 bases. With V trimmed by 2 bases and J by 1 base, 13 bases remained unmatched. This CDR3 has 18 residues. CDR1 and CDR2 (germline): SNHLY, FYNNEI.

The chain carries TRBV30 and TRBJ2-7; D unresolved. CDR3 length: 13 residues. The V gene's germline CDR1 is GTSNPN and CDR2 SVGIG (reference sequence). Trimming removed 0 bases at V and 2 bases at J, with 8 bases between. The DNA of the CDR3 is TGTGCCTGGAGTGTCGGGCCAACCTACGAGCAGTACTTC. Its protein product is CAWSVGPTYEQYF.

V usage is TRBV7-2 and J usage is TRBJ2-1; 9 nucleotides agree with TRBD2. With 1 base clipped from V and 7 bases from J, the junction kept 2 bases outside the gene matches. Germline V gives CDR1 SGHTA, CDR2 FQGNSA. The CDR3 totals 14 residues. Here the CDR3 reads CASSLDLAGNEQFF. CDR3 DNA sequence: TGTGCCAGCAGCTTAGATCTAGCGGGGAATGAGCAGTTCTTC.

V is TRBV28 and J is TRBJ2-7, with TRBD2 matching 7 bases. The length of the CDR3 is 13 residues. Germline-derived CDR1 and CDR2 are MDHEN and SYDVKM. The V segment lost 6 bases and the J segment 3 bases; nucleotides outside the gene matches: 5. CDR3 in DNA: TGTGCCAGCAGGGACACGGGAGGCTACGAGCAGTACTTC. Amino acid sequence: CASRDTGGYEQYF.

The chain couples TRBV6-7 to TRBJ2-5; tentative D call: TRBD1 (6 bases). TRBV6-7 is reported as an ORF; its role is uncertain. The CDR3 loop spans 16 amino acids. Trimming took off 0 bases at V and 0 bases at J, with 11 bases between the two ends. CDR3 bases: TGTGCCAGCAGTTACTCACACCGGGACAACCAAGAGACCCAGTACTTC. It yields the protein CASSYSHRDNQETQYF.

The CDR3 DNA follows: TGTGCCAGCAGCTTATGGGGGGCGCGAACTGAAGCTTTCTTT. Translated, it gives CASSLWGARTEAFF. The gene calls are TRBV7-8 and TRBJ1-1, with D possibly TRBD1 on 6 matching bases. The V gene lost 2 bases and the J gene lost 5 bases, with 12 bases spanning the gap. Germline lookup yields CDR1 SGHVS and CDR2 FQNEAQ. CDR3 length equals 14 residues. Filled out from reference TRBV7-8 and TRBJ1-1, the complete variable domain reads GAGVSQSPRYKVAKRGQDVALRCDPISGHVSLFWYQQALGQGPEFLTYFQNEAQLDKSGLPSDRFFAERPEGSVSTLKIQRTQQEDSAVYLCASSLWGARTEAFFGQGTRLTVV.

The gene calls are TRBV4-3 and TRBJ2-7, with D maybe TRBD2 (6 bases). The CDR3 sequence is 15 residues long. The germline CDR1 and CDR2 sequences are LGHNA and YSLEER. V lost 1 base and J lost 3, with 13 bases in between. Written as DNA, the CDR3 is TGCGCCAGCAGCCAAGGACTAGTAAACATCTACGAGCAGTACTTC. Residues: CASSQGLVNIYEQYF.

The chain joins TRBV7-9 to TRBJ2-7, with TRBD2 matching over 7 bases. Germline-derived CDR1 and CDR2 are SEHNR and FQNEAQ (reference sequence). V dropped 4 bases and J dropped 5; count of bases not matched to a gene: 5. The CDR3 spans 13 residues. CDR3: CASSSRERDEQYF. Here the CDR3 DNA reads TGTGCCAGCAGCTCGCGGGAGCGGGACGAGCAGTACTTC.

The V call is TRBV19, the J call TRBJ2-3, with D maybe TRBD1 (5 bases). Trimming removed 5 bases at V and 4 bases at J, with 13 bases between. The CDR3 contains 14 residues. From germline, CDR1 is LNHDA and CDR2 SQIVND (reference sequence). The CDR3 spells CASSLRQPADTQYF. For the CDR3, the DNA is TGTGCCAGTAGTCTCAGACAGCCCGCAGATACGCAGTATTTT.

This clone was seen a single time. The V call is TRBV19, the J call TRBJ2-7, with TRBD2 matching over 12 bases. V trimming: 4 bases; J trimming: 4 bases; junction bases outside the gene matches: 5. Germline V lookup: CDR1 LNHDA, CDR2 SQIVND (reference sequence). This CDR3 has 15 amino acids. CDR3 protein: CASSTRTSGIYEQYF. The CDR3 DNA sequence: TGTGCCAGTAGTACCCGGACTAGCGGGATATACGAGCAGTACTTC.

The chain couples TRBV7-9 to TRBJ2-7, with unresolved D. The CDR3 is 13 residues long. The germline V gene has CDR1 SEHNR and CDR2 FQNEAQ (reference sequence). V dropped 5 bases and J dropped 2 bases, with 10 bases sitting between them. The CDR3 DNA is TGTGCCAGCAGCCCCGACGTAACCTACGAGCAGTACTTC. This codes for CASSPDVTYEQYF.